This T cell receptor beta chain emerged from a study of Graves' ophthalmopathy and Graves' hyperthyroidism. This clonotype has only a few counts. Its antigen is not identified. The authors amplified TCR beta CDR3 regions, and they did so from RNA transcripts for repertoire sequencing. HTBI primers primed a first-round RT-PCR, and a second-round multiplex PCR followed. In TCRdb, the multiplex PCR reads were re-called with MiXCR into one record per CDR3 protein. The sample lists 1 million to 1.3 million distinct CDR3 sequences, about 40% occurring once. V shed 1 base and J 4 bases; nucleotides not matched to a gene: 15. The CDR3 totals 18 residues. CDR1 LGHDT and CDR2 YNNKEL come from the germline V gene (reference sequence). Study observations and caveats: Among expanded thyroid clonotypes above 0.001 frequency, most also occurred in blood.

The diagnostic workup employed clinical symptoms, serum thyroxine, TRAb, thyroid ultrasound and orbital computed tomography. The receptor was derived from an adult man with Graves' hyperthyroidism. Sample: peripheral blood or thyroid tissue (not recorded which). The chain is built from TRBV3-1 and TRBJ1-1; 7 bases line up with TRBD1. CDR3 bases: TGTGCCAGCAGCCAAGTCGGACGGGACAGCCCTCGGGTCACTGAAGCTTTCTTT. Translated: CASSQVGRDSPRVTEAFF.